The 2 T cell receptor beta chains reported below all come from one sample, sequenced in a study of blood T cell repertoires in COVID-19. TCRdb's table, derived via immunoSEQ multiplex PCR, lists solely in-frame clones and lacks some. The sample lists about 51,000 clones; around 84% were seen once. The sample was peripheral blood. Source of these receptors: a man of 80 years or more with active COVID-19.

This chain connects TRBV6-2 or TRBV6-3 to TRBJ2-5, with D possibly matching TRBD2 (6 bases). Germline V gene lookup returns CDR1 MNHEY and CDR2 SVGEGT. The CDR3 length is 16 residues. With 2 bases removed from V and 5 bases from J, the gap between germline ends came to 18 bases. Here the CDR3 DNA reads TGTGCCAGCAGTTACGTCCCAGGCGGGACGGATGAGACCCAGTACTTC. Its translation is CASSYVPGGTDETQYF.

The chain combines TRBV19 with TRBJ2-1; the D is unclear. The CDR3 consists of 15 residues. Germline lookup yields CDR1 LNHDA and CDR2 SQIVND (reference sequence). Between the trimmed V and J ends, which lost 9 bases and 5 bases, there was a span of 20 bases. CDR3 coding DNA: TGTGCCAGCGCGCCTCCGGCACACTATAACAATGAGCAGTTCTTC. Amino acid sequence: CASAPPAHYNNEQFF.